The 5 T cell receptor beta chains presented below share a single source sample, sequenced in a study of a mutant IDH1 vaccine in newly diagnosed glioma. Antigens of these TCRs are unknown. TCRdb keeps only in-frame clones here, not all; method: immunoSEQ multiplex PCR. The sample has about 38,000 clones, around 78% seen once. Time point reported: week 5, during vaccination. Alongside topical imiquimod, each dose of vaccine comprised 300 ug of mutant IDH1 20-mer peptide. The sequences come from PBMCs, collected from a glioma patient whose treatment included an IDH1 peptide vaccine. These receptors came from a man between 35 and 55 years old with glioma.

This clone was counted once. V is TRBV30 and J is TRBJ1-2, with D tentatively TRBD1 (6 bases). V was cut by 1 base and J by 7 bases, with 13 bases left in between. From germline, CDR1 is GTSNPN and CDR2 SVGIG (reference sequence). The CDR3 runs to 13 residues. As DNA, the CDR3 is TGTGCCTGGAGTGGTATCGGGGGCGCTGGCTACACCTTC. It codes for CAWSGIGGAGYTF.

The CDR3 sequence is CASSSFPPGQGTGYTF. The CDR3 nucleotides read TGCGCCAGCAGCTCGTTTCCTCCGGGACAGGGGACTGGCTACACCTTC. This sequence joins TRBV5-1 and TRBJ1-2, with 10 bases fitting TRBD1. In germline, CDR1 is SGHRS, CDR2 YFSETQ. This CDR3 region has 16 residues. Trimming cost V 3 bases and J 7 bases; bases outside gene matches: 12.

V is TRBV7-2 and J is TRBJ2-1; unclear D gene. In germline, CDR1 is SGHTA, CDR2 FQGNSA. CDR3 length: 11 residues. V lost 5 bases to trimming and J lost 8 bases, with 7 bases between them. The CDR3 nucleotides read TGTGCCAGCAGCCTCCTAGATGAGCAGTTCTTC. As protein: CASSLLDEQFF. Drawing the rest from reference TRBV7-2 and TRBJ2-1, the complete variable domain is GAGVSQSPSNKVTEKGKDVELRCDPISGHTALYWYRQSLGQGLEFLIYFQGNSAPDKSGLPSDRFSAERTGGSVSTLTIQRTQQEDSAVYLCASSLLDEQFFGPGTRLTVL.

This clone was found a few times. This chain links TRBV27 with TRBJ1-5; D not resolved. The CDR3 spans 13 residues. V was shortened by 2 bases and J by 5 bases, with 7 bases between the two germline ends. The germline gives CDR1 MNHEY, CDR2 SMNVEV (reference sequence). Here the CDR3 DNA reads TGTGCCAGCAGTTTAAGATTGGATCAGCCCCAGCATTTT. Translation: CASSLRLDQPQHF.

The chain carries TRBV29-1 and TRBJ2-5; D tentatively fits TRBD1 or TRBD2 (6 bases each). V lost 7 bases to trimming and J lost 7 bases, with 19 bases between them. The CDR3 totals 13 residues. The germline V gene encodes CDR1 SQVTM and CDR2 ANQGSEA. The CDR3 DNA follows: TGCAGCGCGTCCGGAAGGGGGGAAGGGACCCAGTACTTC. Protein sequence: CSASGRGEGTQYF.